This TCR beta chain is drawn from a study of regulatory T cells in long-lasting Graves disease. Study outcomes and limitations: Analyses excluded thyroid tissue, covering peripheral blood alone. Persistent Graves' cases showed lower TCR diversity than newly diagnosed cases. With persistent disease, TRBV28, TRBJ1-2 and TRBJ2-5 were the favored segments. Persistent patients shared more public clonotypes (roughly 2,500) than new patients (roughly 1,000).

This CDR3 has 16 amino acids. Per the germline V gene, CDR1 is MDHEN and CDR2 is SYDVKM. The V gene end was trimmed by 5 bases and the J gene end by 2 bases; junction bases not matched to a gene: 6. The sample's time point: persistent/refractory GD, antithyroid drugs over 5 years with positive TRAb. Preparation of the TCR library used RNA extracted from PBMCs. Of note for this clonotype: Its antigen is currently unknown.

Arm-PCR of CDR3 regions with iRepertoire HTBI primers generated TCR beta libraries. TCRdb independently ran MiXCR on the multiplex PCR reads; one entry per CDR3 protein. The data show about 460,000 distinct CDR3 sequences, less than 25% seen once. This material consisted of peripheral blood mononuclear cells (PBMCs), taken when the disease was refractory, from a patient treated with antithyroid drugs. V gene TRBV28 combines with J gene TRBJ1-1; TRBD1 aligns across 12 bases. The origin of this receptor is a female donor with Graves disease. The CDR3 sequence: CASSITGTGGNTEAFF. The CDR3 DNA reads as TGTGCCAGCAGTATAACCGGGACAGGGGGCAACACTGAAGCTTTCTTT.